This T cell receptor (beta chain) was recorded in a study of shared clonotypes between healthy human individuals. Naive CD8 cells comprised CD45RO-negative, CCR7-positively selected cells, excluding terminally differentiated effector memory CD45RA+ cells. The donor population consisted of healthy HIV-negative adults with no recent acute infections or vaccinations. Study-level results: Estimated richness was generally greater in naive than memory subsets.

Here immunoSEQ multiplex PCR was the method, and the copy in TCRdb shows in-frame clones only, minus some. This table has approximately 2,200,000 clones, approximately 94% appearing once. This CDR3 contains 16 residues. CDR1 is MDHEN, CDR2 SYDVKM, per germline. The ends were cut back, 2 bases at V and 8 bases at J, with 19 bases in the middle. A note on this clone: As yet, its antigen is unknown.

Source material: naive CD8+ T cells from PBMCs. The J gene is TRBJ2-1, the V gene TRBV28; possible D gene TRBD2, 5 bases. This TCR was recovered from a man between 18 and 29 years old in good health. Some clones in this sample may be carry-over from other donors' samples. The CDR3 is CASSLTSYQLDDEQFF. The CDR3 DNA is TGTGCCAGCAGTTTAACTAGTTACCAACTGGACGATGAGCAGTTCTTC.